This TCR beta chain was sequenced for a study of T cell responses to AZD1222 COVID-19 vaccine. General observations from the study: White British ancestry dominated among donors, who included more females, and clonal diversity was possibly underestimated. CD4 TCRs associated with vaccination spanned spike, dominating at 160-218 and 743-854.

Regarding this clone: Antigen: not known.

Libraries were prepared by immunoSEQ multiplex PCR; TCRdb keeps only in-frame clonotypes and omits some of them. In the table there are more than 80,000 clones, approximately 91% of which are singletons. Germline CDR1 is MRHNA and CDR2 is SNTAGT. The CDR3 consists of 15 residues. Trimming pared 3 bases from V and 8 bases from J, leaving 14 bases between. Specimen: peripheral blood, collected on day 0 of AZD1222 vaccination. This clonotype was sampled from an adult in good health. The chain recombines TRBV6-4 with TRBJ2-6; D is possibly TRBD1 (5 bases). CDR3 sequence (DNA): TGTGCCAGCAGTGAGTCCATAGACAGATCCAACGTCCTGACTTTC. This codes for CASSESIDRSNVLTF.